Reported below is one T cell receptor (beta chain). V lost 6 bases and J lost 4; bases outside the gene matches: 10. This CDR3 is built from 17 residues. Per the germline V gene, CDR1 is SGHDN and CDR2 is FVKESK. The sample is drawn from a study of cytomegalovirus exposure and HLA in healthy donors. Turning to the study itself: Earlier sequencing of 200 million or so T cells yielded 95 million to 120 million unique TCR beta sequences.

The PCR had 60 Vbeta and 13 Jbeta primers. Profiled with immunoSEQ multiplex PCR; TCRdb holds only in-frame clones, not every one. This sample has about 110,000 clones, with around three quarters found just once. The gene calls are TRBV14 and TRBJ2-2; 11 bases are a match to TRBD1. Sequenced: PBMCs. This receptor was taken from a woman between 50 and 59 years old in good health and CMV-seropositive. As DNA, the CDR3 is TGTGCCAGCAGAGGTAGGGACAGGGGGGTATCCACCGGGGAGCTGTTTTTT. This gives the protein CASRGRDRGVSTGELFF.